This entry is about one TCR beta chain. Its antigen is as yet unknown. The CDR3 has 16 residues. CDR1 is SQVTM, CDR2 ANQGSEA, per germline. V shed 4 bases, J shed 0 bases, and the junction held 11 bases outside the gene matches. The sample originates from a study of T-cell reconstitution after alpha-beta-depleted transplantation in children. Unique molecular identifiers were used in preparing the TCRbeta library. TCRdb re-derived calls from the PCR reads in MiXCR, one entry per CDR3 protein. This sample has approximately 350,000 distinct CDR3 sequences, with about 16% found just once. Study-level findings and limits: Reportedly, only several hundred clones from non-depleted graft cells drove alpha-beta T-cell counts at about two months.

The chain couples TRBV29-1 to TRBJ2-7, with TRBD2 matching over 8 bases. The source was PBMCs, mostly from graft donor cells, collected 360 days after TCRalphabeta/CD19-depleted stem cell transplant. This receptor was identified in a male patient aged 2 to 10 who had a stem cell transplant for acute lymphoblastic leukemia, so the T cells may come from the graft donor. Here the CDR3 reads CSVVGGGWGHSYEQYF. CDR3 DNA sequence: TGCAGCGTTGTCGGCGGGGGGTGGGGACACTCCTACGAGCAGTACTTC.